The sequence of this T cell receptor (beta chain) was determined in a study of chemoradiotherapy in HPV16-positive cancers (dated by TCRdb to 2022 to 2024). Context from the whole study: Using functional T-cell assays on cells from two HPV16-positive patients, the researchers defined candidate HPV-specific T-cell clones and common TCR motifs. The study asked whether T-cell immunity to the HPV oncoproteins E6 and E7 changes during chemoradiotherapy and whether this immunity affects survival. The candidate HPV-specific TCRs and motifs were subsequently tracked in TCR repertoires obtained from fewer than 95 patients with HPV-related cancers.

Library prep was done by the immunoSEQ multiplex PCR assay. What TCRdb holds here is the immuneACCESS table cut down to in-frame rearrangements. Part of the clones is not present; checked against another copy, under half of the missing clones reflect an unresolved V gene, and the others are unexplained. This sample is represented by around 4,800 clones; 70% to 90% of them were singletons. The ten largest clonotypes hold about 4.5% of the sample. This clone showed up just once. Its antigen remains unidentified. One base away there is no much larger clone; base qualities are not given. Trimming removed 0 bases from V and 4 bases from J, leaving 7 bases between the germline ends. From the cysteine up to the phenylalanine, the CDR3 has a length of 13 residues. CDR3 DNA only is kept here, 39 bases in frame from base 1. Looking up the germline V gene yields CDR1 SGDLS and CDR2 YYNGEE. Beyond this particular receptor, the publication reports: Only two HPV16-positive patients were used to derive the functional definition of HPV-specific T cells, and the survival association was reported for HPV16-positive patients. In HPV16-positive patients, expansion of HPV-responsive T cells during chemoradiotherapy was associated with improved recurrence-free survival. Expansion of candidate HPV-specific clones and E7-related TCR motifs was observed in the tumor microenvironment during treatment, whereas no such expansion was observed for non-HPV-specific T cells.

Repertoires were sampled multiple times during chemoradiotherapy, which allowed clonal expansion in the tumor microenvironment to be followed. Source: tumor tissue, taken from a patient who underwent chemoradiotherapy. The sequence was obtained from a human donor with HPV-associated anogenital cancer. The V and J genes are TRBV9 and TRBJ1-1, with no confidently assigned D gene. Read as DNA, the sequence is TGTGCCAGCAGCGTAGGTATGGTCACTGAAGCTTTCTTT. This yields the protein CASSVGMVTEAFF.